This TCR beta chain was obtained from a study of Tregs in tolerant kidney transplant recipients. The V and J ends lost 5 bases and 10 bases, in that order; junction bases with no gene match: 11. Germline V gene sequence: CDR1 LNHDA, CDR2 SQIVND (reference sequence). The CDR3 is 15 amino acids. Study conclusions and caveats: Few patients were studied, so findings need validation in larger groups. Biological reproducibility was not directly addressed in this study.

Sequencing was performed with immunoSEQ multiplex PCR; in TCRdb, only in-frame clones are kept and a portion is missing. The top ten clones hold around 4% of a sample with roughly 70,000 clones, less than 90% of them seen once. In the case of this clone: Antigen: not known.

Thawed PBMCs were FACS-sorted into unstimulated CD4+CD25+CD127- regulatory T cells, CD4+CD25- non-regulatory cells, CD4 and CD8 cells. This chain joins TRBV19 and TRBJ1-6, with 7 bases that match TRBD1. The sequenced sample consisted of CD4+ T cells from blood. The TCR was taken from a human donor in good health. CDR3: CASSVKLRQGSPLHF. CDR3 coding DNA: TGTGCCAGTAGTGTCAAACTTCGACAGGGATCACCCCTCCACTTT. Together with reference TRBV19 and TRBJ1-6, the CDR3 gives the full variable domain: DGGITQSPKYLFRKEGQNVTLSCEQNLNHDAMYWYRQDPGQGLRLIYYSQIVNDFQKGDIAEGYSVSREKKESFPLTVTSAQKNPTAFYLCASSVKLRQGSPLHFGNGTRLTVT.